These T cell receptor beta chains were read from a single sample in a study of cytomegalovirus exposure and HLA in healthy donors. Data came from immunoSEQ multiplex PCR; TCRdb stores just in-frame clones and leaves some out. Found here are 80,000 to 100,000 clones; the top ten clones hold 3% to 4%. The sequenced sample was PBMCs. All receptors come from a woman aged 25-40 years in good health and CMV-seronegative. The CDR3 runs from the conserved cysteine through the conserved F or W. Each record gives: V gene, J gene, D gene, CDR3 protein, CDR3 DNA. A D gene is named only where the DNA matches it firmly.

TRBV5-1	TRBJ2-1	.	CASSLVAPSNEQFF	TGCGCCAGCAGCTTGGTGGCCCCCAGCAATGAGCAGTTCTTC
TRBV30	TRBJ2-5	.	CAWGGSGGRPAETQYF	TGTGCCTGGGGGGGGAGCGGTGGGAGGCCTGCGGAGACCCAGTACTTC
TRBV5-6	TRBJ1-1	.	CASSLFAGPGNTEAFF	TGTGCCAGCAGCTTGTTCGCAGGGCCGGGGAACACTGAAGCTTTCTTT
TRBV7-8	TRBJ2-3	.	CASSLIRVPDTQYF	TGTGCCAGCAGCTTAATCCGGGTACCAGATACGCAGTATTTT
TRBV9	TRBJ2-3	.	CASSVVYGGSTDTQYF	TGTGCCAGCAGCGTAGTTTACGGCGGGAGCACAGATACGCAGTATTTT
TRBV7-6	TRBJ2-1	.	CASSLVRQGKNEQFF	TGTGCCAGCAGCTTAGTCAGGCAGGGAAAGAATGAGCAGTTCTTC
TRBV18	TRBJ2-7	.	CASSPQTPYMGSYEQYF	TGTGCCAGCTCTCCACAGACTCCCTACATGGGCTCCTACGAGCAGTACTTC
TRBV6-1	TRBJ2-1	.	CASSPLGEQFF	TGTGCCAGCAGTCCCCTCGGTGAGCAGTTCTTC
TRBV9	TRBJ2-7	.	CASSVVPAAEQYF	TGTGCCAGCAGCGTAGTCCCCGCGGCCGAGCAGTACTTC
TRBV4-2	TRBJ2-7	TRBD2	CASSQQTSRVREQYF	TGTGCCAGCAGCCAACAGACTAGCAGGGTGAGGGAGCAGTACTTC
TRBV9	TRBJ1-2	TRBD1	CASSGPKDRAGGYTF	TGTGCCAGCAGCGGACCGAAGGACAGGGCCGGCGGCTACACCTTC
TRBV6-5	TRBJ2-3	TRBD1	CASSADRWIDTQYF	TGTGCCAGCAGTGCGGACAGGTGGATAGATACGCAGTATTTT
TRBV28	TRBJ1-1	TRBD1	CASSLQGAGTEAFF	TGTGCCAGCAGTTTACAGGGGGCGGGAACTGAAGCTTTCTTT
TRBV6-6	TRBJ2-1	.	CASSYIVKNEQFF	TGTGCCAGCAGTTATATAGTGAAGAATGAGCAGTTCTTC
TRBV6-5	TRBJ1-5	.	CASSYSISKGHQPQHF	TGTGCCAGCAGTTATTCGATAAGTAAGGGGCATCAGCCCCAGCATTTT
TRBV27	TRBJ1-2	TRBD1	CAGRLDLGQNYGYTF	TGTGCCGGCAGACTCGACTTGGGACAGAACTATGGCTACACCTTC
TRBV9	TRBJ2-7	.	CASSRIGSSYEQYF	TGTGCCAGCAGCAGAATCGGTAGCTCCTACGAGCAGTACTTC
TRBV18	TRBJ1-1	TRBD1	CASSLTDRASAFF	TGTGCCAGCTCACTCACGGACAGGGCTTCAGCTTTCTTT
TRBV7-9	TRBJ2-7	.	CASSSSSYEQYF	TGTGCCAGCAGCTCGAGCTCCTACGAGCAGTACTTC
TRBV15	TRBJ1-2	.	CATSRDRGASFFNYGYTF	TGTGCCACCAGCAGAGATCGGGGAGCCTCCTTTTTTAACTATGGCTACACCTTC
TRBV18	TRBJ2-7	.	CASSPVRDAPEQYF	TGTGCCAGCTCACCCGTCCGGGATGCACCCGAGCAGTACTTC
TRBV7-8	TRBJ1-6	.	CASSPRPDNSPLHF	TGTGCCAGCAGCCCGCGGCCCGATAATTCACCCCTCCACTTT
TRBV5-8	TRBJ1-4	TRBD1	CASSLGQGYEKLFF	TGTGCCAGCAGCTTGGGACAGGGTTACGAAAAACTGTTTTTT
TRBV5-4	TRBJ1-4	.	CASSLDRGNEKLFF	TGTGCCAGCAGCTTGGACCGGGGAAATGAAAAACTGTTTTTT
TRBV10-3	TRBJ2-5	TRBD2	CAIGQLAGVGETQYF	TGTGCCATCGGCCAACTAGCGGGAGTAGGAGAGACCCAGTACTTC
TRBV10-3	TRBJ1-1	.	CATGIGQMNTEAFF	TGTGCCACCGGAATCGGACAGATGAACACTGAAGCTTTCTTT
TRBV10-3	TRBJ2-1	.	CAISAGEEQFF	TGTGCCATCAGTGCGGGGGAGGAGCAGTTCTTC
TRBV27	TRBJ2-6	.	CASARVPLSGANVLTF	TGTGCCAGCGCGAGGGTGCCCCTTTCTGGGGCCAACGTCCTGACTTTC
TRBV19	TRBJ1-3	TRBD1	CASRRSDRVLWGNTIYF	TGTGCCAGTAGGCGTTCGGACAGGGTTTTATGGGGAAACACCATATATTTT
TRBV5-1	TRBJ2-7	TRBD1	CASSFRDRGYEQYF	TGCGCCAGCAGCTTCCGGGACAGGGGCTACGAGCAGTACTTC
TRBV30	TRBJ1-2	.	CAWSVTGGYTF	TGTGCCTGGAGTGTAACAGGCGGCTACACCTTC
TRBV19	TRBJ1-5	TRBD1	CASSMVRQGANQPQHF	TGTGCCAGTAGTATGGTTAGACAGGGGGCGAATCAGCCCCAGCATTTT
TRBV7-8	TRBJ2-1	.	CASTLTWSSYNEQFF	TGTGCCAGCACCCTGACCTGGAGCTCCTACAATGAGCAGTTCTTC
TRBV2	TRBJ2-5	TRBD2	CASTDPSGGAETQYF	TGTGCCAGCACCGACCCTAGCGGGGGGGCAGAGACCCAGTACTTC
TRBV4-1	TRBJ2-7	TRBD1	CASSQVYRGESEQYF	TGCGCCAGCAGCCAAGTCTACAGGGGAGAGTCCGAGCAGTACTTC
TRBV18	TRBJ2-2	TRBD1	CASSPRTGSDTGELFF	TGTGCCAGCTCCCCGCGGACAGGGAGTGACACCGGGGAGCTGTTTTTT
TRBV9	TRBJ2-1	TRBD2	CASSFSAGGPTEQFF	TGTGCCAGCAGCTTTTCAGCGGGGGGGCCGACTGAGCAGTTCTTC
TRBV5-6	TRBJ2-7	TRBD2	CASSFSMGGDPYEQYF	TGTGCCAGCAGCTTCTCGATGGGAGGGGACCCCTACGAGCAGTACTTC
TRBV10-3	TRBJ2-3	TRBD2	CAISLAGGHTDTQYF	TGTGCCATCAGTTTAGCGGGGGGGCATACAGATACGCAGTATTTT
TRBV19	TRBJ2-1	TRBD2	CASTMGTSGWAEQFF	TGTGCCAGTACCATGGGGACTAGCGGGTGGGCTGAGCAGTTCTTC
TRBV4-1	TRBJ2-1	TRBD1	CASSQDDRGNEQFF	TGCGCCAGCAGCCAAGATGACAGGGGAAATGAGCAGTTCTTC
TRBV28	TRBJ2-7	.	CASSRRRESEQYF	TGTGCCAGCAGCAGGCGGCGGGAATCCGAGCAGTACTTC
TRBV19	TRBJ1-4	.	CASSIAATDEKLFF	TGTGCCAGTAGTATTGCTGCAACTGATGAAAAACTGTTTTTT
TRBV5-1	TRBJ2-2	.	CASSLETGKNTGELFF	TGCGCCAGCAGCTTGGAAACAGGGAAGAACACCGGGGAGCTGTTTTTT
TRBV7-9	TRBJ1-2	TRBD1	CASSLGTGIYGYTF	TGTGCCAGCAGCTTAGGGACAGGGATCTATGGCTACACCTTC
TRBV7-9	TRBJ2-7	.	CASSRTSPSYEQYF	TGTGCCAGCAGCCGCACTTCACCTTCCTACGAGCAGTACTTC
TRBV2	TRBJ2-7	TRBD1	CASSLTGVEQYF	TGTGCCAGCAGCTTGACAGGGGTCGAGCAGTACTTC
TRBV5-1	TRBJ1-5	TRBD1	CASSRTGEEGQPQHF	TGCGCCAGCAGCCGTACAGGGGAGGAGGGTCAGCCCCAGCATTTT
TRBV28	TRBJ1-1	.	CASSFYKNTEAFF	TGTGCCAGCAGTTTTTACAAGAACACTGAAGCTTTCTTT
TRBV27	TRBJ1-2	TRBD1	CASSYRTGHYGYTF	TGTGCCAGCAGTTATCGGACAGGGCACTATGGCTACACCTTC
TRBV7-9	TRBJ1-6	TRBD1	CASSGDSYSPLHF	TGTGCCAGCAGCGGGGACAGTTATTCACCCCTCCACTTT
TRBV10-3	TRBJ1-4	.	CAISGTTGNEKLFF	TGTGCCATCAGCGGGACAACGGGTAATGAAAAACTGTTTTTT
TRBV5-1	TRBJ1-1	.	CASSLEVGGQTEAFF	TGCGCCAGCAGCTTGGAGGTAGGGGGTCAGACCGAAGCTTTCTTT
TRBV6-5	TRBJ1-5	.	CASSQTELGQPQHF	TGTGCCAGCAGTCAGACGGAACTAGGGCAGCCCCAGCATTTT
TRBV4-1	TRBJ2-1	TRBD1	CASRRQGGEQFF	TGCGCCAGCAGACGACAGGGGGGTGAGCAGTTCTTC
TRBV29-1	TRBJ2-5	.	CSVVMGARETQYF	TGCAGCGTTGTTATGGGGGCTCGTGAGACCCAGTACTTC
TRBV5-4	TRBJ1-6	TRBD1	CASSPKPGQGAGTPLHF	TGTGCCAGCAGCCCAAAACCGGGACAGGGGGCAGGAACACCCCTCCACTTT
TRBV28	TRBJ1-1	.	CASGGVGDTEAFF	TGTGCCTCAGGAGGGGTTGGGGACACTGAAGCTTTCTTT
TRBV9	TRBJ1-3	.	CASSVGQSSGNTIYF	TGTGCCAGCAGCGTAGGACAGAGCTCTGGAAACACCATATATTTT
TRBV11-3	TRBJ2-2	TRBD2	CASSSGLAWGSTGELFF	TGTGCCAGCAGCTCGGGACTAGCGTGGGGTAGCACCGGGGAGCTGTTTTTT